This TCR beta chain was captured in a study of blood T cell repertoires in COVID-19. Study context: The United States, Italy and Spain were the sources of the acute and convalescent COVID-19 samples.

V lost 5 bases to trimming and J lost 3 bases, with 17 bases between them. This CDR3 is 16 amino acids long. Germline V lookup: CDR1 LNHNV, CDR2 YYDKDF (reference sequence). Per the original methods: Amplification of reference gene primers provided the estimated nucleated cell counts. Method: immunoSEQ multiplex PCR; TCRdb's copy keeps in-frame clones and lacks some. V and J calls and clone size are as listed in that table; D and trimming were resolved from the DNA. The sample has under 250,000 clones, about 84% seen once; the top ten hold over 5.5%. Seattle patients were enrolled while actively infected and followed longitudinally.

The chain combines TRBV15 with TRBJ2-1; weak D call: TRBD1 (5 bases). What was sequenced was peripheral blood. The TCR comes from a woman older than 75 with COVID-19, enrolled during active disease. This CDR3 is CATSGLGASLYNEQFF. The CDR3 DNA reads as TGTGCCACCAGCGGGCTAGGGGCGTCCCTCTACAATGAGCAGTTCTTC.